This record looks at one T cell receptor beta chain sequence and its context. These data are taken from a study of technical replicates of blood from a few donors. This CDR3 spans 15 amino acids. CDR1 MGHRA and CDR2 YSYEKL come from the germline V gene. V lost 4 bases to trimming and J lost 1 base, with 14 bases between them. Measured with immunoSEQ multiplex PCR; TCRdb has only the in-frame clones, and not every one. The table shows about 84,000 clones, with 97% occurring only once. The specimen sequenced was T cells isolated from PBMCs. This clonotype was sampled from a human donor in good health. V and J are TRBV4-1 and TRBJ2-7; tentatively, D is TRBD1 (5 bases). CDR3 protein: CASSLRMTESYEQYF. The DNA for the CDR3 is TGCGCCAGCAGCCTGCGGATGACAGAGTCCTACGAGCAGTACTTC.